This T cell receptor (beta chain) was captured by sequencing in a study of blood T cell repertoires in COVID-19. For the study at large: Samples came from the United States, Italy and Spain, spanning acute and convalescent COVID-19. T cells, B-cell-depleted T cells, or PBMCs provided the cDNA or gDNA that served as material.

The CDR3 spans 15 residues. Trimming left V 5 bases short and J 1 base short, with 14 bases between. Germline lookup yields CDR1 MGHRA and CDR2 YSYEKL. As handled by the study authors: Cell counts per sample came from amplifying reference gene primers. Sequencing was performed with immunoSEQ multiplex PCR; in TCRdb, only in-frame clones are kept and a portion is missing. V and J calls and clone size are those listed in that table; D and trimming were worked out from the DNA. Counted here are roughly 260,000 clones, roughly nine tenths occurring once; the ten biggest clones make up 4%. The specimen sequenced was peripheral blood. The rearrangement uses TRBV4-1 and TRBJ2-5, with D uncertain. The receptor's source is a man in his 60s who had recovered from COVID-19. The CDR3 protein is CASSYRIGSQETQYF. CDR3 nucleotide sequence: TGCGCCAGCAGCTATCGAATCGGTTCCCAAGAGACCCAGTACTTC.